Following are 5 T cell receptor beta chains from one sample sequenced in a study of blood T cell repertoires in COVID-19. Here immunoSEQ multiplex PCR was the method, and the copy in TCRdb shows in-frame clones only, minus some. The data contain approximately 190,000 clones, 80% to 90% of them singletons. The sequenced sample was peripheral blood. The receptors come from a man in his sixties or seventies with active or convalescent COVID-19.

The chain is built from TRBV3-1 (or the pseudogene TRBV3-2) and TRBJ2-3; TRBD2 agrees at 8 bases. From germline, CDR1 is LGHDT and CDR2 YNNKEL (reference sequence). V lost 1 base and J lost 4; bases outside the gene matches: 4. This CDR3 comprises 15 residues. The CDR3 reads CASSQGTSRADTQYF. The DNA for the CDR3 is TGTGCCAGCAGCCAAGGGACTAGCAGGGCAGATACGCAGTATTTT.

This sequence joins TRBV7-2 and TRBJ1-6; D may be TRBD1 (6 bases). CDR1 and CDR2 (germline): SGHTA, FQGNSA. The CDR3 is 15 residues long. Trimming shortened V by 4 bases and J by 3 bases, and 10 bases separated the two germline ends. In DNA form, the CDR3 reads TGTGCCAGCAGCTCCGGACAGAGCTATAATTCACCCCTCCACTTT. This gives the protein CASSSGQSYNSPLHF.

This chain joins TRBV28 and TRBJ2-1, with D perhaps matching TRBD1 (6 bases). V was shortened by 2 bases and J by 10 bases, with 12 bases between the two germline ends. Per the germline V gene, CDR1 is MDHEN and CDR2 is SYDVKM. This CDR3 is built from 13 residues. The DNA for the CDR3 is TGTGCCAGCAGTTTAGGGGGCGCTATGGAGCAGTTCTTC. It translates to CASSLGGAMEQFF.

The chain links TRBV3-1 (or the pseudogene TRBV3-2) to TRBJ1-2; the D gene is possibly TRBD1 (6 bases). The germline gives CDR1 LGHDT, CDR2 YNNKEL (reference sequence). V was trimmed by 6 bases and J by 4 bases, leaving 15 bases between them. The CDR3 runs to 14 residues. The CDR3 spells CASRPAGASYGYTF. In nucleotides, the CDR3 is TGTGCCAGCAGGCCGGCAGGGGCTAGCTATGGCTACACCTTC.

The CDR3 loop reads CASRARDSKNIQYF. DNA for the CDR3: TGTGCCAGCAGGGCTAGGGACAGCAAAAACATTCAGTACTTC. The chain joins TRBV28 to TRBJ2-4; 7 nucleotides agree with TRBD1. Losses at the gene ends were 6 bases for V and 3 bases for J; bases not matched to a gene: 5. The CDR3 extends over 14 amino acids. Germline V gene sequence: CDR1 MDHEN, CDR2 SYDVKM.